Listed below are T cell receptor beta chains from one sample, sequenced in a study of T cell responses to AZD1222 COVID-19 vaccine. Clones were read by immunoSEQ multiplex PCR, and TCRdb kept only the in-frame ones, dropping some. Found here are approximately 160,000 clones, roughly 94% of them singletons; the top ten hold around 0.98%. Sequenced material: peripheral blood, taken 28 days after the second AZD1222 dose. All receptors derive from an adult who received the AZD1222 COVID-19 vaccine. Each CDR3 is given with its conserved first and last residue. A D gene is named only where the DNA matches it firmly.

V gene	CDR3 length	D gene	J gene	CDR3 protein
TRBV3-1/TRBV3-2	19	TRBD2	TRBJ2-3	CASSQVFSWAGGQRDTQYF
TRBV14	11	-	TRBJ1-1	CASSQNTEAFF
TRBV3-1/TRBV3-2	14	-	TRBJ1-1	CASSQGGANTEAFF
TRBV6-6	13	-	TRBJ1-2	CASSPLVVDGYTF
TRBV6-5	12	-	TRBJ1-2	CASRTQGTGYTF
TRBV6-5	15	-	TRBJ2-5	CATSDLGATKETQYF
TRBV16	15	TRBD1	TRBJ1-6	CASSQLGTEQSPLHF
TRBV7-8	13	-	TRBJ1-2	CASSLASLYGYTF
TRBV12-3/TRBV12-4	13	-	TRBJ1-3	CASDSLSGNTIYF
TRBV7-9	12	-	TRBJ1-1	CASSDQNTEAFF